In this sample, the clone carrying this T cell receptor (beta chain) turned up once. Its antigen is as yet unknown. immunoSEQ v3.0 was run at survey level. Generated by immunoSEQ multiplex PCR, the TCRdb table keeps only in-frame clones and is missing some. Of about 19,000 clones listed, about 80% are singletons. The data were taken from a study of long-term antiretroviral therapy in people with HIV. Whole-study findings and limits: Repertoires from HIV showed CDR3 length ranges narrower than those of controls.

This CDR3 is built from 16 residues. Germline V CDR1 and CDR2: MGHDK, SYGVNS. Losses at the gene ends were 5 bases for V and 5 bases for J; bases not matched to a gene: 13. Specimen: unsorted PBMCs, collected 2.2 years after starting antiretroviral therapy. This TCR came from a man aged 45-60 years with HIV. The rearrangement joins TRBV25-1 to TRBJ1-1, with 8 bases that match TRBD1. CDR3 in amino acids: CASSSQIGQGGTEAFF. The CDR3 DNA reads TGTGCCAGCAGTTCTCAAATTGGACAGGGTGGAACTGAAGCTTTCTTT.